Detailed here is one TCR beta chain. The specificity of this receptor is unknown. Base qualities are missing; no much larger clone stands one base away. Library preparation was by RT-PCR. Instrument on record: NextSeq 550. The public reads were reanalyzed by TCRdb: fastp trimming at Q25, MiXCR alignment, in-frame beta chains only. Entries are consolidated by CDR3 protein sequence, retaining the most common genes and DNA. The sample table contains 150,000 to 200,000 distinct CDR3 sequences; only one count was recorded for about 29% of them. Roughly 3% of the sample comes from the top ten. The source of the sample is a study of patients and donors after allogeneic stem cell transplantation (dated by TCRdb to 2019 to 2021). From the cysteine through the phenylalanine, the CDR3 covers 12 amino acids. This entry keeps only the CDR3 DNA: 36 bases, framed from base 1. V and J are truncated by 4 bases and 10 bases respectively, leaving an intervening sequence of 14 bases. CDR1 and CDR2 are drawn from the germline V gene: SQVTM, ANQGSEA.

The receptor was derived from a human donor who was either an allogeneic HSCT recipient or a stem cell or donor lymphocyte infusion donor (not recorded which). It is not recorded whose cells these are; they may come from a transplant donor. Recombination connected TRBV29-1 to TRBJ2-1; the D gene cannot be resolved reliably. Source material: blood, either unsorted or a sorted T cell fraction (not recorded which). The DNA sequence follows: TGCAGCGTTGCCAGGCTGGTTCGGGAGCAGTTCTTC. It specifies CSVARLVREQFF.